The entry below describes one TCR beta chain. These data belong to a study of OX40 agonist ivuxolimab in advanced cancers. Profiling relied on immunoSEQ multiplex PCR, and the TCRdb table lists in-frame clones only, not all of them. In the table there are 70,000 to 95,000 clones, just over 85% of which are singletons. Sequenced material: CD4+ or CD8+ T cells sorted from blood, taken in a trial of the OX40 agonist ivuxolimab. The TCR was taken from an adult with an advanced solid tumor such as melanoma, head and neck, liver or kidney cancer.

CDR3 DNA: TGTGCCAGCAGCCGTCGAGCGGGGGCCAACTACAATGAGCAGTTCTTC. Protein sequence: CASSRRAGANYNEQFF. This chain uses TRBV7-3 with TRBJ2-1; 8 bases align to TRBD2. This CDR3 is 16 amino acids long. Germline V CDR1 and CDR2: SGHTA, FQGTGA. The J segment lost 3 bases and the V segment lost 5 bases, leaving 9 bases of the junction unmatched.